This record covers a single T cell receptor beta chain. Germline values: CDR1 SGHDT, CDR2 YYEEEE. The V and J ends lost 4 bases and 4 bases, in that order; junction bases with no gene match: 10. This CDR3 comprises 16 residues. This entry comes from a study of blood T cell repertoires in COVID-19. Turning to the study itself: Samples came from the United States, Italy and Spain, spanning acute and convalescent COVID-19.

Original data processing: Estimation of nucleated cell counts relied on the amplification of reference gene primers. Data came from immunoSEQ multiplex PCR; TCRdb stores just in-frame clones and leaves some out. V, J and clone size derive from that table, while D and trimming were established from the DNA sequence. This sample has nearly 60,000 clones, with around 90% found just once. This TCR was sampled from a man aged 60 to 75 with active COVID-19. Material: peripheral blood. V and J are TRBV5-6 and TRBJ1-4, with 7 bases fitting TRBD1. The CDR3 spells CASSPWRGLINEKLFF. The CDR3 coding sequence is TGTGCCAGCAGCCCCTGGAGGGGGCTTATTAATGAAAAACTGTTTTTT.